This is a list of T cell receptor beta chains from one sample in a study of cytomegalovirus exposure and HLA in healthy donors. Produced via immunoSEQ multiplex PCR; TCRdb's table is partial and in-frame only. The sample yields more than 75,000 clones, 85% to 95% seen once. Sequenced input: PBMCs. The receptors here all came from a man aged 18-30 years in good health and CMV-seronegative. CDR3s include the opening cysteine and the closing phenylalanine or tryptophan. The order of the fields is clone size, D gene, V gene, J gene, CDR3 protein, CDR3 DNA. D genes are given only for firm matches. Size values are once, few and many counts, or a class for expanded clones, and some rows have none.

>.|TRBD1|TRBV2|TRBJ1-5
CASSERGRGRNQPQHF
TGTGCCAGCAGTGAAAGGGGCAGGGGGCGAAATCAGCCCCAGCATTTT
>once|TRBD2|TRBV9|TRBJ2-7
CASSGTGGIYEQYF
TGTGCCAGCAGCGGGACGGGGGGGATCTACGAGCAGTACTTC
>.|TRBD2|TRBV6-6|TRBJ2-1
CASSYSGTKQFF
TGTGCCAGCAGTTACTCCGGGACTAAGCAGTTCTTC
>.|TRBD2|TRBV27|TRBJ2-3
CASSFLAGPTDTQYF
TGTGCCAGCAGTTTTCTAGCGGGCCCCACAGATACGCAGTATTTT
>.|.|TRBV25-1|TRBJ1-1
CASSESRRLNTEAFF
TGTGCCAGCAGTGAATCCCGGCGGCTGAACACTGAAGCTTTCTTT
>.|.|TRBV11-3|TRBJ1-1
CASSLVGRRGGTEAFF
TGTGCCAGCAGCTTAGTGGGGAGGCGGGGTGGGACTGAAGCTTTCTTT
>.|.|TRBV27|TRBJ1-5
CASSPGGTHQPQHF
TGTGCCAGCAGCCCTGGGGGGACCCATCAGCCCCAGCATTTT
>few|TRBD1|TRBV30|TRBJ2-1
CAWIFGDRDYNEQFF
TGTGCCTGGATCTTCGGGGACAGGGACTACAATGAGCAGTTCTTC
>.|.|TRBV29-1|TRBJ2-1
CSVTGIRLYNEQFF
TGCAGCGTGACGGGGATCCGTCTTTACAATGAGCAGTTCTTC
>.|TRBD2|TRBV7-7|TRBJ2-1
CASSLGLAGNNEQFF
TGTGCTAGCAGCTTAGGACTAGCGGGGAACAATGAGCAGTTCTTC
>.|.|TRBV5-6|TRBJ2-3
CASSLDGGRASTDTQYF
TGTGCCAGCAGCTTGGACGGGGGAAGAGCTAGCACAGATACGCAGTATTTT
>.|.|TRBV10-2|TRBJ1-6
CASSPGAIFLYNSPLHF
TGCGCCAGCAGTCCAGGGGCCATCTTTCTATATAATTCACCCCTCCACTTT
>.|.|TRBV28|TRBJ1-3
CASRGAGSGNTIYF
TGTGCCAGCAGGGGGGCCGGCTCTGGAAACACCATATATTTT
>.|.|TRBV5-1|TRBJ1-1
CASSLVARDGNTEAFF
TGCGCCAGCAGCTTGGTCGCCAGGGATGGAAACACTGAAGCTTTCTTT
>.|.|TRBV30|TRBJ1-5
CAWSAQSGQPQHF
TGTGCCTGGAGTGCACAAAGCGGTCAGCCCCAGCATTTT
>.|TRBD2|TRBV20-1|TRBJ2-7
CSAGLEYEQYF
TGCAGTGCGGGACTAGAGTACGAGCAGTACTTC
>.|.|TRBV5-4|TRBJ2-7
CASSSRGETPYEQYF
TGTGCCAGCAGCTCACGGGGAGAGACCCCCTACGAGCAGTACTTC
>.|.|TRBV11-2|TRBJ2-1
CASSLDPPAGSSYNEQFF
TGTGCCAGCAGCTTAGATCCCCCCGCGGGTAGCTCCTACAATGAGCAGTTCTTC
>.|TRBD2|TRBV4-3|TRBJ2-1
CASSQEGIKVLAGGPEQFF
TGCGCCAGCAGCCAAGAGGGTATAAAGGTGTTAGCGGGAGGTCCTGAGCAGTTCTTC
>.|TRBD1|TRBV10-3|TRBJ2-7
CAIAGQGENEQYF
TGTGCCATCGCTGGACAGGGGGAGAACGAGCAGTACTTC
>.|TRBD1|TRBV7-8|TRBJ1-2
CASSSGQGRYGYTF
TGTGCCAGCAGCTCGGGACAGGGGAGGTATGGCTACACCTTC
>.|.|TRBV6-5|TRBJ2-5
CASSARGNSETQYF
TGTGCCAGCAGTGCCCGGGGTAACTCAGAGACCCAGTACTTC
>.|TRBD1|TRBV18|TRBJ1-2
CASSLDRAGGYTF
TGTGCCAGCTCACTGGACAGGGCTGGTGGCTACACCTTC
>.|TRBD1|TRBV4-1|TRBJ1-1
CASSQEDRAMNTEAFF
TGCGCCAGCAGCCAAGAGGACAGGGCCATGAACACTGAAGCTTTCTTT
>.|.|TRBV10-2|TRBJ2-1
CASSEAGPNEQFF
TGCGCCAGCAGTGAAGCAGGGCCCAATGAGCAGTTCTTC
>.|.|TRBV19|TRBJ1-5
CASMSRGNQPQHF
TGTGCCAGTATGAGCCGAGGCAATCAGCCCCAGCATTTT